This note documents a single T cell receptor beta chain sequence. The target antigen is unknown. The data stem from a study of shared clonotypes between healthy human individuals. The overall study: The composition of the donors was a couple of women and three men aged 18 to 49.

Naive CD8 cells were CD45RO-negative, positively selected for CCR7, excluding terminally differentiated effector memory CD45RA+ cells. Germline V gene lookup returns CDR1 SGHNT and CDR2 YYREEE (reference sequence). This CDR3 is built from 13 residues. V lost 4 bases to trimming and J lost 3 bases; unmatched junction nucleotides: 2. When replicate PCRs were run on sorted subsets, they used about 220 ng DNA, some 30,000 T cell genomes. The method was immunoSEQ multiplex PCR; TCRdb's version includes in-frame clones alone and lacks a portion of them. The data contain approximately 590,000 clones, roughly 95% of them singletons. Study observations and caveats: Inspection by rarefaction showed sorted-subset sequencing to be incomplete despite large depth. Researchers sampled blood only, noting tissue repertoires likely differ.

This chain connects TRBV5-4 to TRBJ2-5; 8 bases are shared with TRBD2. Sequenced: naive CD8+ T cells sorted from blood. This receptor was taken from a woman younger than 45 in good health. The CDR3, as DNA: TGTGCCAGCAGCCATAGCGGGGAAGAGACCCAGTACTTC. Protein sequence: CASSHSGEETQYF.